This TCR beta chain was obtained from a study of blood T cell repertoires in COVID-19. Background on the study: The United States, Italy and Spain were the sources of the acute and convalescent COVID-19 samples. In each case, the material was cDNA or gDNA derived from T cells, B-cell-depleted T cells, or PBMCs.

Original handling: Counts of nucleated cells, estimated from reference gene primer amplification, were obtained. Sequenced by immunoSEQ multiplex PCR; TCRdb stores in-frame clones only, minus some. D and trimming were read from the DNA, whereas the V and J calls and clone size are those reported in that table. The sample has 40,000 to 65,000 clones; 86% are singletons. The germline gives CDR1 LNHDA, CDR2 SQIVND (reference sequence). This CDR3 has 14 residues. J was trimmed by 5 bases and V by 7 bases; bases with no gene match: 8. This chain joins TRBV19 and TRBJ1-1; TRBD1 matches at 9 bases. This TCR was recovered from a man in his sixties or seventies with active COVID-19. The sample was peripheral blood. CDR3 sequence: CASKRGQGGTEAFF. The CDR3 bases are TGTGCCAGTAAAAGGGGACAGGGTGGTACTGAAGCTTTCTTT.